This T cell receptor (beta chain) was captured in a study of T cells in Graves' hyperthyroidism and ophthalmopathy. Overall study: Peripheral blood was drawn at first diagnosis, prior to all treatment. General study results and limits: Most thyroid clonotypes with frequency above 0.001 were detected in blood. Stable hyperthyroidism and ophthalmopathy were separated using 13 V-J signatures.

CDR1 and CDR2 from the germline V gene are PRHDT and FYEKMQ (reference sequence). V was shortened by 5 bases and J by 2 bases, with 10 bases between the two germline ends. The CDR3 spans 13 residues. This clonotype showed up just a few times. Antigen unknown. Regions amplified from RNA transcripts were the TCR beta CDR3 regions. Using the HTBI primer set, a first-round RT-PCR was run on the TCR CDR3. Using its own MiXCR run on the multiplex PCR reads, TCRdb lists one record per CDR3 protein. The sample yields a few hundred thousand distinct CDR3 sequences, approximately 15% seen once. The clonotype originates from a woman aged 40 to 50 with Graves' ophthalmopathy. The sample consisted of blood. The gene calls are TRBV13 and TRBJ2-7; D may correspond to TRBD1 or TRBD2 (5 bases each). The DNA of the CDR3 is TGTGCCAGCAGCCCGGGACCAACCTACGAGCAGTACTTC. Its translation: CASSPGPTYEQYF.